What follows are 26 T cell receptor beta chains derived from one specimen sequenced in a study of blood T cells in healthy people across ages. A J-beta primer mix and a sample-barcoded 5' primer were used in a second PCR of roughly 6 to 11 cycles. TCRdb independently ran MiXCR on the 5' RACE reads; one entry per CDR3 protein. Here the sample spans 2 million or so distinct CDR3 sequences, about 50% being singletons. The sample was blood. These receptors all come from a woman aged 40 to 55 in good health.

In its sample, this clonotype was seen many times. The chain couples TRBV10-1 to TRBJ2-7; 9 bases are shared with TRBD1. CDR3 length: 13 residues. Trimming took 4 bases from V and 3 from J; bases not matched to a gene: 1. Per germline, CDR1 WNHNN and CDR2 SYGVQD (reference sequence). CDR3 coding DNA: TGCGCCAGCAGTGGGGACAGGGACTACGAGCAGTACTTC. Translating gives CASSGDRDYEQYF.

The chain recombines TRBV29-1 with TRBJ1-2; tentative D call: TRBD1 (6 bases). The germline V and J ends were trimmed by 7 bases and 4 bases, with 13 bases remaining between them. CDR1 is SQVTM, CDR2 ANQGSEA, per germline. This CDR3 contains 12 residues. CDR3 residues: CSAQGKSYGYTF. The CDR3 DNA reads TGCAGCGCACAGGGAAAGAGCTATGGCTACACCTTC.

The table lists this clonotype with a few counts. V and J are TRBV6-2 or TRBV6-3 and TRBJ2-5, with D tentatively TRBD2 (5 bases). The CDR3 contains 15 residues. Trimming removed 2 bases at V and 2 bases at J, with 12 bases between. Germline loops: CDR1 MNHEY, CDR2 SVGEGT. Here the CDR3 DNA reads TGTGCCAGCAGTTACGAGGGTTGGGGTCAAGAGACCCAGTACTTC. This gives the protein CASSYEGWGQETQYF.

The chain couples TRBV7-9 to TRBJ2-5, with 11 bases that match TRBD2. Germline V lookup: CDR1 SEHNR, CDR2 FQNEAQ (reference sequence). The CDR3 length is 16 residues. Trimming took 4 bases from V and 3 from J; bases not matched to a gene: 7. The CDR3 nucleotides read TGTGCCAGCAGCTCCCGACTAGCGGGGACTAAAGAGACCCAGTACTTC. Its protein product is CASSSRLAGTKETQYF.

In its sample, this clonotype was seen a few times. The CDR3 region has the DNA TGTGCCAGCAGTCCCCCCCACACCAAGGTGGCAGAGACCCAGTACTTC. Residues: CASSPPHTKVAETQYF. The chain recombines TRBV12-3 or TRBV12-4 with TRBJ2-5, with D uncertain. V gave up 5 bases and J gave up 4 bases, with 20 bases separating them. The CDR3 loop spans 16 amino acids.

The chain couples TRBV6-1 to TRBJ1-6, with no clear D. The V and J ends lost 7 bases and 9 bases respectively, with 16 bases between them. Germline values: CDR1 MNHNS, CDR2 SASEGT. There are 14 residues in the CDR3. CDR3 region: CASIEAGYGSPLHF. Written as DNA, the CDR3 is TGTGCCAGCATCGAGGCGGGGTATGGTTCACCCCTCCACTTT.

This chain joins TRBV6-6 and TRBJ2-7; 8 nucleotides align to TRBD1. V trimming: 7 bases; J trimming: 3 bases; junction bases outside the gene matches: 8. This CDR3 is 14 amino acids long. Germline V CDR1 and CDR2: MNHNY, SVGAGI (reference sequence). CDR3 bases: TGTGCCAGCACCACCGGGACAGGATACTACGAGCAGTACTTC. Translating gives CASTTGTGYYEQYF.

At least ten counts were recorded for this clonotype. The chain recombines TRBV6-5 with TRBJ2-3, with D uncertain. CDR1 is MNHEY and CDR2 is SVGAGI in the germline V gene. CDR3 length equals 12 residues. The V end lost 0 bases, the J end lost 6 bases, and 4 bases lay between the germline ends. CDR3 region: CASSYSGDTQYF. The CDR3 bases are TGTGCCAGCAGTTACTCGGGGGATACGCAGTATTTT.

This chain uses TRBV27 with TRBJ1-2; TRBD1 agrees at 7 bases. Germline CDR1 reads MNHEY; CDR2 reads SMNVEV (reference sequence). This CDR3 has 12 residues. V lost 8 bases and J lost 7; bases outside the gene matches: 7. The CDR3 sequence: CASAQGGGGYTF. In nucleotides, the CDR3 is TGTGCCAGCGCCCAGGGGGGGGGTGGCTACACCTTC.

The CDR3 loop is CASSQDERGLGETQYF. In DNA form, the CDR3 reads TGCGCCAGCAGCCAGGACGAAAGGGGGCTCGGGGAGACCCAGTACTTC. This chain uses TRBV4-1 with TRBJ2-5; 7 nucleotides match TRBD1. Germline values: CDR1 MGHRA, CDR2 YSYEKL. With V trimmed by 3 bases and J by 5 bases, 12 bases remained unmatched. This CDR3 is built from 16 residues.

This clonotype was seen more than once but under ten times. CDR3 residues: CSVEGLAGARTDTQYF. The CDR3 DNA is TGCAGCGTTGAAGGGTTAGCGGGGGCCCGCACAGATACGCAGTATTTT. The rearrangement uses TRBV29-1 and TRBJ2-3, with TRBD2 identical over 9 bases. Unmatched junction bases numbered 6, after V lost 1 base and J lost 1 base. From germline, CDR1 is SQVTM and CDR2 ANQGSEA. This CDR3 is 16 amino acids long.

V gene TRBV9 combines with J gene TRBJ2-7; 8 bases are shared with TRBD2. The J call may be incorrect, as the DNA end agrees better with TRBJ2-5. CDR1 is SGDLS, CDR2 YYNGEE, per germline. The CDR3 runs 16 residues. The CDR3 DNA is TGTGCCAGCAGCACCGCGGGGGGTGGGGGAAAAGAGACCCAGTACTTC. This gives the protein CASSTAGGGGKETQYF.

This chain uses TRBV24-1 with TRBJ2-1; 7 bases align to TRBD1. The CDR3 is 14 amino acids. V shed 3 bases, J shed 4 bases, and the junction held 2 bases outside the gene matches. Germline CDR1 reads KGHDR; CDR2 reads SFDVKD. The CDR3 region has the DNA TGTGCCACCAGTGATGAACAGGGGTACAATGAGCAGTTCTTC. Its protein product is CATSDEQGYNEQFF.

This clonotype was counted a few times. The J gene is TRBJ1-6, the V gene TRBV7-2; D remains ambiguous. The germline V gene encodes CDR1 SGHTA and CDR2 FQGNSA. The CDR3 has 12 residues. Trimming removed 5 bases at V and 12 bases at J, with 11 bases between. The chain's CDR3 is CASSHPNLPLHF. The CDR3 nucleotides read TGTGCCAGCAGCCATCCCAACCTACCCCTCCACTTT.

This clonotype has more than one count but fewer than ten. The chain uses TRBV6-5 and TRBJ2-5; the D gene is possibly TRBD2 (6 bases). From germline, CDR1 is MNHEY and CDR2 SVGAGI. The length of the CDR3 is 15 residues. Trimming removed 0 bases at V and 6 bases at J, with 14 bases between. CDR3 region: CASSYSILAGQTQYF. The CDR3 region has the DNA TGTGCCAGCAGTTACTCGATTTTGGCGGGACAGACCCAGTACTTC.

This clonotype was observed a few times. The chain recombines TRBV7-2 with TRBJ2-7, with D possibly being TRBD2 (7 bases). This CDR3 is built from 15 residues. Germline CDR1 is SGHTA and CDR2 is FQGNSA. The ends were cut back, 5 bases at V and 5 bases at J, with 19 bases in the middle. The DNA of the CDR3 is TGTGCCAGCAGCCTGGATTGGGGGGGGGCAAACGAGCAGTACTTC. Translation: CASSLDWGGANEQYF.

The V call is TRBV29-1, the J call TRBJ2-7; 13 nucleotides line up with TRBD2. Germline V gives CDR1 SQVTM, CDR2 ANQGSEA. CDR3 length: 15 amino acids. J gave up 0 bases and V 6 bases, and 5 bases lay outside the gene matches. This CDR3 is CSVRGTSGASYEQYF. CDR3 DNA sequence: TGCAGCGTCCGCGGGACTAGCGGGGCCTCCTACGAGCAGTACTTC.

The V call is TRBV12-3 or TRBV12-4, the J call TRBJ2-1; D unclear. The CDR3 consists of 13 residues. V was pared by 1 base and J by 10 bases, with 11 bases between. In DNA form, the CDR3 reads TGTGCCAGCAGTTTAGGACGGACGAAAGAGCAGTTCTTC. As protein: CASSLGRTKEQFF.

Notes on this clonotype: One end of the junction varies from germline; a read error may be responsible. V usage is TRBV7-6 and J usage is TRBJ2-3; D is perhaps TRBD2 (7 bases). CDR1 and CDR2 from the germline V gene are SGHVS and FNYEAQ. The CDR3 is made up of 17 amino acids. The CDR3 loop is CVSSLAPGGFSTDTQYF. The CDR3 region has the DNA TGTGTCAGCAGCTTAGCCCCGGGGGGCTTCAGCACAGATACGCAGTATTTT.

Only one count was recorded for this clonotype. This chain joins TRBV20-1 and TRBJ2-5; D gene unclear. This CDR3 is 12 amino acids long. Trimming shortened V by 2 bases and J by 1 base, and 5 bases separated the two germline ends. Germline assignment: CDR1 DFQATT and CDR2 SNEGSKA (reference sequence). The CDR3 here is CSARQSQETQYF. CDR3 sequence (DNA): TGCAGTGCTAGACAGAGCCAAGAGACCCAGTACTTC.

This clonotype was seen a few times. The chain carries TRBV6-5 and TRBJ2-5; D unresolved. Per germline, CDR1 MNHEY and CDR2 SVGAGI. The CDR3 spans 14 residues. V lost 6 bases to trimming and J lost 4 bases, with 15 bases between them. CDR3 coding DNA: TGTGCCAGCAGATCGGCCCTCACGGTAGAGACCCAGTACTTC. The encoded protein is CASRSALTVETQYF.

This clonotype was picked up a small number of times. The chain uses TRBV6-6 and TRBJ2-1, with 10 bases lining up with TRBD2. CDR3 length: 15 amino acids. From germline, CDR1 is MNHNY and CDR2 SVGAGI (reference sequence). The trim removed 0 bases at V and 9 bases at J, leaving 5 bases unmatched. For the CDR3, the DNA is TGTGCCAGCAGTTACTCAGCGGGGGGGCTAGGTGAGCAGTTCTTC. Its translation is CASSYSAGGLGEQFF.

The chain links TRBV20-1 to TRBJ2-1; 13 bases match TRBD2. Trimming removed 4 bases from V and 8 bases from J; junction bases left unmatched: 8. The germline V gene has CDR1 DFQATT and CDR2 SNEGSKA (reference sequence). The CDR3 length is 15 residues. CDR3 DNA: TGCAGTGCTACACGGACTAGCGGGGGAACCGATGAGCAGTTCTTC. Translating gives CSATRTSGGTDEQFF.

As to this clonotype: An end of the junction differs from the germline gene, which may be a read error. V and J are TRBV15 and TRBJ2-1; D unresolved. Per the germline V gene, CDR1 is LNHNV and CDR2 is YYDKDF (reference sequence). The CDR3 extends over 13 amino acids. In nucleotides, the CDR3 is TGTACCACCAGCAGAGTAGTTTTCAATGAGCAGTTCTTC. Residues: CTTSRVVFNEQFF.

The chain couples TRBV28 to TRBJ2-1, with TRBD1 matching over 8 bases. The CDR3 loop spans 15 amino acids. The germline CDR1 and CDR2 sequences are MDHEN and SYDVKM. Trimming at V came to 7 bases and at J to 10 bases, leaving 15 bases not matched to a gene. The CDR3 region is CASILPGQAISEQFF. For the CDR3, the DNA is TGTGCCAGCATCCTTCCGGGACAGGCGATTTCGGAGCAGTTCTTC. The variable domain in full, with the rest retrieved from reference TRBV28 and TRBJ2-1, is DVKVTQSSRYLVKRTGEKVFLECVQDMDHENMFWYRQDPGLGLRLIYFSYDVKMKEKGDIPEGYSVSREKKERFSLILESASTNQTSMYLCASILPGQAISEQFFGPGTRLTVL.

V and J are TRBV20-1 and TRBJ2-4; 11 bases match TRBD2. Unmatched junction bases numbered 8, after V lost 6 bases and J lost 7 bases. The germline V gene encodes CDR1 DFQATT and CDR2 SNEGSKA (reference sequence). The CDR3 consists of 14 residues. The CDR3 nucleotides are TGCAGTGCAACCCTAGCGGGGGGAGGGAACATTCAGTACTTC. This codes for CSATLAGGGNIQYF.